This entry lists 4 T cell receptor beta chains sequenced from one sample in a study of STAT3 mutations in large granular lymphocyte leukemia. Regarding the study as a whole: Every T-cell large granular lymphocyte leukemia patient had at least one immunodominant TCR beta clonotype.

Antigen specificity for these receptors is unknown. Sequencing was performed with immunoSEQ multiplex PCR; in TCRdb, only in-frame clones are kept and a portion is missing. The table shows approximately 2,000 clones, with roughly two thirds occurring only once. The specimen was peripheral blood mononuclear cells. The receptors come from a man between 60 and 75 years old with T-cell large granular lymphocyte leukemia. Some clones in this sample may be carry-over from other donors' samples.

By proportion, this clone is medium-sized (0.01 to 0.1%). The chain joins TRBV5-1 to TRBJ2-5, with TRBD2 identical over 7 bases. The germline CDR1 and CDR2 sequences are SGHRS and YFSETQ. The trim removed 2 bases at V and 3 bases at J, leaving 4 bases unmatched. This CDR3 region has 14 residues. CDR3 DNA: TGCGCCAGCAGCTTCGGGCTAGCGGAAGAGACCCAGTACTTC. It is translated as CASSFGLAEETQYF.

This clone ranks as medium-sized (0.01 to 0.1%). V and J are TRBV6-6 and TRBJ1-2; D ambiguous. Germline loops: CDR1 MNHNY, CDR2 SVGAGI (reference sequence). CDR3 length: 14 amino acids. Trimming took 6 bases from V and 4 from J, leaving 15 bases between them. The CDR3 reads CASSPHTDGYGYTF. CDR3 nucleotide sequence: TGTGCCAGCAGCCCCCATACAGACGGCTATGGCTACACCTTC.

This rearrangement joins TRBV23-1 to TRBJ2-5; 9 bases are a match to TRBD1. TRBV23-1 is an open reading frame whose function is uncertain. Losses at the gene ends were 2 bases for V and 3 bases for J; bases not matched to a gene: 4. The CDR3 is 15 amino acids. The DNA of the CDR3 is TGCGCCAGCAGTCAAGGGGGACAGGGAGAAGAGACCCAGTACTTC. This sequence encodes CASSQGGQGEETQYF.

This clone came up a few times. V and J are TRBV10-3 and TRBJ2-7; D unclear. V lost 10 bases to trimming and J lost 0 bases, with 10 bases between them. This CDR3 comprises 12 residues. Germline V gene lookup returns CDR1 ENHRY and CDR2 SYGVKD. DNA for the CDR3: TGTGCCACCTCGGAGAGCTCCTACGAGCAGTACTTC. Its protein is CATSESSYEQYF.